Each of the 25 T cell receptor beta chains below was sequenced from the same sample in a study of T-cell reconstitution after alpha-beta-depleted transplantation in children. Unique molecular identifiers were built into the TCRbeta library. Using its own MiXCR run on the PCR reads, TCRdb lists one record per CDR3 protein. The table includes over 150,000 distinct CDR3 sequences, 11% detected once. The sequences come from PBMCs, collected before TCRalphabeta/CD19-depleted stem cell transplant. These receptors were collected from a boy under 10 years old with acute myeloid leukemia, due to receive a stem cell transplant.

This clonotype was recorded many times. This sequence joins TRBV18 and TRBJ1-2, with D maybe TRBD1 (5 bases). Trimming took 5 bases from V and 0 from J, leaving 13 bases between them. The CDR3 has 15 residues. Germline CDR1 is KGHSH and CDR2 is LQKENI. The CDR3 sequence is CASSAPGRTNYGYTF. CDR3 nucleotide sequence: TGTGCCAGCTCAGCCCCGGGACGGACTAACTATGGCTACACCTTC.

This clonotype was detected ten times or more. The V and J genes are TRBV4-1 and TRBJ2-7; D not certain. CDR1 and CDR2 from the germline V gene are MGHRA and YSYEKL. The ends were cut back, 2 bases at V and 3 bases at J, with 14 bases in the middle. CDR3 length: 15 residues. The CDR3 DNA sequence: TGCGCCAGCAGCCAAAGTGATGTGGGTAACTACGAGCAGTACGTC. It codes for CASSQSDVGNYEQYV.

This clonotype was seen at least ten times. Here the CDR3 reads CASSRTGRKDTEAFF. The CDR3 DNA follows: TGTGCCAGCAGCCGGACGGGCCGAAAGGACACTGAAGCTTTCTTT. The genes are TRBV7-3 and TRBJ1-1; D gene unclear. The CDR3 runs to 15 residues. Germline lookup yields CDR1 SGHTA and CDR2 FQGTGA. Trimming stripped 5 bases from V and 3 bases from J, with 16 bases between.

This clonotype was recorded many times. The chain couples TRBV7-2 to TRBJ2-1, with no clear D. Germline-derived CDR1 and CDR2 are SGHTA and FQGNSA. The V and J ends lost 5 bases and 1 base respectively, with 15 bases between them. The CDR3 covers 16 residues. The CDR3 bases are TGTGCCAGCAGCGCCCCCATTGTCGTGTCCTACAATGAGCAGTTCTTC. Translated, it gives CASSAPIVVSYNEQFF.

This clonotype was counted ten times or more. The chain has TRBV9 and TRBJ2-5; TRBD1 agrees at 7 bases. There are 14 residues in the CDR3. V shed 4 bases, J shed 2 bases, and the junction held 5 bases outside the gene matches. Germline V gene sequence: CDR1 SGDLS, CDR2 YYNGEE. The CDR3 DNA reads TGTGCCAGCAGCTCGGGACAGATACAAGAGACCCAGTACTTC. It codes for CASSSGQIQETQYF.

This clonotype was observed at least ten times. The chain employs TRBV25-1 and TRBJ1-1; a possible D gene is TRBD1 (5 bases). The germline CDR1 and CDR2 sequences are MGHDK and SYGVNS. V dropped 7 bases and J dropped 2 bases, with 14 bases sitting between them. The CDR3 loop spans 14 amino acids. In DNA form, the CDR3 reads TGTGCCAGCACCCCGTGGGGGGGTAACACTGAAGCTTTCTTT. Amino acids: CASTPWGGNTEAFF.

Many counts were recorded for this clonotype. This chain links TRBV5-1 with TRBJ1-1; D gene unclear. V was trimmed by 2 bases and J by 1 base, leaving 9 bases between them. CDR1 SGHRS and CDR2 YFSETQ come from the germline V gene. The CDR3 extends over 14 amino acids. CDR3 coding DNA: TGCGCCAGCAGCTTTATTGATTCGAACACTGAAGCTTTCTTT. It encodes CASSFIDSNTEAFF.

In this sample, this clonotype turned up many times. CDR3 sequence reads: CASSLIAERGGQPQHF. The CDR3 DNA reads as TGTGCCAGCAGCTTAATAGCGGAGAGGGGAGGTCAGCCCCAGCATTTT. V and J are TRBV7-8 and TRBJ1-5; D may be TRBD1 (5 bases). Trimming shortened V by 2 bases and J by 6 bases, and 17 bases separated the two germline ends. The CDR3 totals 16 residues. Germline CDR1 reads SGHVS; CDR2 reads FQNEAQ.

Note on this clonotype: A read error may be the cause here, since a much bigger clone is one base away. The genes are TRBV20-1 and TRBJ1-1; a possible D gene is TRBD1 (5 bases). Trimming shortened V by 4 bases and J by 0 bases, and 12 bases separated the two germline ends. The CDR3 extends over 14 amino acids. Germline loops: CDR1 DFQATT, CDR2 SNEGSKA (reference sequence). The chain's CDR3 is CSAIVNRMNTEAFF. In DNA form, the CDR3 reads TGCAGTGCTATAGTTAACAGGATGAACACTGAAGCTTTCTTT.

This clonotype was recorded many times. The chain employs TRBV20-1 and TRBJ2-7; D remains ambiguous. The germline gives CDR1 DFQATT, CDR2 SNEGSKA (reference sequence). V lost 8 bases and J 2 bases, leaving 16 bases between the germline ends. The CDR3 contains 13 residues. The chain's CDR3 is CSSNPQETYEQYF. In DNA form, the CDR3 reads TGCAGTTCCAATCCTCAGGAAACCTACGAGCAGTACTTC.

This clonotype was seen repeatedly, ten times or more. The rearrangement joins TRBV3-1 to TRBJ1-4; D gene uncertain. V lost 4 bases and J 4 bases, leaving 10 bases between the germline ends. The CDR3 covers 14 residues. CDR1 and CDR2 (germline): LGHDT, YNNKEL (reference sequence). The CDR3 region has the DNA TGTGCCAGCAGCCGGGCAGGCTTTAATGAAAAACTGTTTTTT. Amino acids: CASSRAGFNEKLFF.

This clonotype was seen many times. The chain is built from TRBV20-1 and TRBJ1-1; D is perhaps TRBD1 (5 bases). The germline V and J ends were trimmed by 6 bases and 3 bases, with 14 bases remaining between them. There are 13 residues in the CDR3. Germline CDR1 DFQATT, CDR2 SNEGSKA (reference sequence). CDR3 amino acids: CSAPPQGYTEAFF. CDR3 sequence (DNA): TGCAGTGCGCCCCCCCAGGGATACACTGAAGCTTTCTTT.

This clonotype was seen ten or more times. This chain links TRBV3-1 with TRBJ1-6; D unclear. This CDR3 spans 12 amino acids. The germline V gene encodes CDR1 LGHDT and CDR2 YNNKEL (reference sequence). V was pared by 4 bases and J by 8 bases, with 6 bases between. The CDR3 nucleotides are TGTGCCAGCAGCCTCAGTGATTCACCCCTCCACTTT. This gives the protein CASSLSDSPLHF.

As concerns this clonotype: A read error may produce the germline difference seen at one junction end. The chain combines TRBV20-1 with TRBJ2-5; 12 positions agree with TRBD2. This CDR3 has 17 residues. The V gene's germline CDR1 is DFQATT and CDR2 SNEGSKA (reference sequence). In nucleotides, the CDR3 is TGCTGTGCTAGAGGATGGCTAGCGGGAGGGCCCCAAGAGACCCAGTACTTC. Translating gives CCARGWLAGGPQETQYF.

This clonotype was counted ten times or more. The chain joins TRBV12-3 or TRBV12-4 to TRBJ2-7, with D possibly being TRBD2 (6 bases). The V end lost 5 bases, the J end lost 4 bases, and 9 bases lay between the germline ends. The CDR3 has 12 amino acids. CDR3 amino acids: CASSPAGYEQYF. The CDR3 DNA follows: TGTGCCAGCAGTCCGGCGGGGTACGAGCAGTACTTC.

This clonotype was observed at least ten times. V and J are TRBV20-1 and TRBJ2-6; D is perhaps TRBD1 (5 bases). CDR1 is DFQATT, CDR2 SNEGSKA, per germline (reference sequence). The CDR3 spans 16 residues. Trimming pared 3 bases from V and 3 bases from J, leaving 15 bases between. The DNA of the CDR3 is TGCAGTGCTAGGGGCAGGGCGGTGTATGGGGCCAACGTCCTGACTTTC. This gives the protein CSARGRAVYGANVLTF.

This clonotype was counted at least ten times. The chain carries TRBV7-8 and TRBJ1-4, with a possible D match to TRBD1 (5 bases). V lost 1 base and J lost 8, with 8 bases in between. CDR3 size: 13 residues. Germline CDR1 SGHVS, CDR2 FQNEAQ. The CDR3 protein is CASSLVRAEKLFF. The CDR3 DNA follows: TGTGCCAGCAGCTTAGTCAGGGCCGAAAAACTGTTTTTT.

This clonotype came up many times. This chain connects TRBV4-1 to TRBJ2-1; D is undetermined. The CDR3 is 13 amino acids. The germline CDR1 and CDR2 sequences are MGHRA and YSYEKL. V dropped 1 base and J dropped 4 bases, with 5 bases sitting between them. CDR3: CASSQVQYNEQFF. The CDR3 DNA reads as TGCGCCAGCAGCCAAGTCCAATACAATGAGCAGTTCTTC.

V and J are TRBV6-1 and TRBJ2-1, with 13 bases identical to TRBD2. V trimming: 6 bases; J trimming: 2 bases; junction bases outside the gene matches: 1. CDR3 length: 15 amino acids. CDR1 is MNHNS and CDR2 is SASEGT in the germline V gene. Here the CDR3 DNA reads TGTGCCAGCAGCGGACTAGCGGGAGCCTACAATGAGCAGTTCTTC. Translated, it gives CASSGLAGAYNEQFF.

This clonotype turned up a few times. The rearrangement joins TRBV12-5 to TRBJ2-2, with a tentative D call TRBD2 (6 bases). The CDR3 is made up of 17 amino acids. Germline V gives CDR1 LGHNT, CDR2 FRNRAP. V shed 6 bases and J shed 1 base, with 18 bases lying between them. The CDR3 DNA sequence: TGTGCTAGTGGCTTTGGGTTCGGGGGACTGAACACCGGGGAGCTGTTTTTT. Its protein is CASGFGFGGLNTGELFF.

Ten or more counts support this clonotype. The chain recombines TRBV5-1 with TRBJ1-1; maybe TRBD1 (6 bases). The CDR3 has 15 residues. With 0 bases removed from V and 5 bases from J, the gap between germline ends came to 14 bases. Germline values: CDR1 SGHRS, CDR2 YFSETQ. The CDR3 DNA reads TGCGCCAGCAGCTTGGTTTCAGGGGCGGGGACTGAAGCTTTCTTT. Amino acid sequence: CASSLVSGAGTEAFF.

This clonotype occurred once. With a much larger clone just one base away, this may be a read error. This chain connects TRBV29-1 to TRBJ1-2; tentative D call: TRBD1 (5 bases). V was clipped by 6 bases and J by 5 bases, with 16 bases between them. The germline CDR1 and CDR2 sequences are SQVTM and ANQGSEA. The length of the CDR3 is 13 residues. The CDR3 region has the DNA TGCAGCGTGTTATGGCAGGGCCAATATGGCTACACCTTC. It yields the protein CSVLWQGQYGYTF.

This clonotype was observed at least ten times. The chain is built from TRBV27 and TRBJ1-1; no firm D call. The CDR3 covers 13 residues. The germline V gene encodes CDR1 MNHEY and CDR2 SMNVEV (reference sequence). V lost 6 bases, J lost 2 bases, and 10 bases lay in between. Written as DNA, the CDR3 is TGTGCCAGCAGGTCTTCAATAAACACTGAAGCTTTCTTT. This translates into CASRSSINTEAFF.

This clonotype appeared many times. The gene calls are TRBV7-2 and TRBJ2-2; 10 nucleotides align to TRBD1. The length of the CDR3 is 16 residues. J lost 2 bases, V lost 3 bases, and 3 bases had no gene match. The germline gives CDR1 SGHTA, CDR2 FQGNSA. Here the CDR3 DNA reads TGTGCCAGCAGCTTCCGGACAGGGGGAAACACCGGGGAGCTGTTTTTT. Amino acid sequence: CASSFRTGGNTGELFF.

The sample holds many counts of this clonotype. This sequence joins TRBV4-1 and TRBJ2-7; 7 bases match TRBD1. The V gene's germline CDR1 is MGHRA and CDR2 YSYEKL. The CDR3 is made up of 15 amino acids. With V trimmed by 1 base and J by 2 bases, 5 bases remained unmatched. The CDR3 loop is CASSQGTDRTYEQYF. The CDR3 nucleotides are TGCGCCAGCAGCCAAGGCACGGACAGGACCTACGAGCAGTACTTC.